Sequencing of this T cell receptor (beta chain) was carried out in a study of blood T cell repertoires in COVID-19. Across the study: The origin of the acute and convalescent COVID-19 samples was the United States, Italy and Spain. T cells, B-cell-depleted T cells, or PBMCs provided the cDNA or gDNA that served as material.

All enrollees were about 18 to 90 years old and from fewer than 25 US areas. Participants classified as exposed had met a COVID-19 case within 2 weeks before study entry. Trimming took off 9 bases at V and 2 bases at J, with 4 bases between the two ends. Germline CDR1 is LGHNT and CDR2 is FRNRAP. This CDR3 spans 11 amino acids. Libraries were prepared by immunoSEQ multiplex PCR; TCRdb keeps only in-frame clonotypes and omits some of them. The sample contains about 220,000 clones, 83% of which appear only once. The V gene is TRBV12-5, the J gene TRBJ2-2; D call uncertain. The material sequenced was PBMCs or T cells enriched from blood (not recorded which). This sequence originates from a woman aged 50 to 60 who had been exposed to COVID-19. CDR3 region: CARTNTGELFF. The DNA of the CDR3 is TGTGCTAGAACTAACACCGGGGAGCTGTTTTTT.